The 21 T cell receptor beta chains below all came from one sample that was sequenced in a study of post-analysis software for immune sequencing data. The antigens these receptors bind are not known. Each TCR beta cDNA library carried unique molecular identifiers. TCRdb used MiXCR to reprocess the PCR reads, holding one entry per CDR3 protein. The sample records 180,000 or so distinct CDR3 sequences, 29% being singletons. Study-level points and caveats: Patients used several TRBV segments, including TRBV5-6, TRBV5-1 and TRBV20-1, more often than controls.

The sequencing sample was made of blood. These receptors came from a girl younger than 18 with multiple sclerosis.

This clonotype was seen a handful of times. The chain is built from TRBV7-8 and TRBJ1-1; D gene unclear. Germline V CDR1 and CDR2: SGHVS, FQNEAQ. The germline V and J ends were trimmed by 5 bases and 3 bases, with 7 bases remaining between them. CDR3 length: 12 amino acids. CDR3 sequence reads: CASSIYDTEAFF. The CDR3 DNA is TGTGCCAGCAGCATTTATGACACTGAAGCTTTCTTT.

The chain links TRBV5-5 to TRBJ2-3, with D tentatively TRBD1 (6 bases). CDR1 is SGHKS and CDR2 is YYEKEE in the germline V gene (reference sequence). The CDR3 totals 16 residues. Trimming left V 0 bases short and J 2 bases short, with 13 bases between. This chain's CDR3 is CASSLGQDRNTDTQYF. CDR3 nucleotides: TGTGCCAGCAGCTTGGGCCAGGACAGAAACACAGATACGCAGTATTTT.

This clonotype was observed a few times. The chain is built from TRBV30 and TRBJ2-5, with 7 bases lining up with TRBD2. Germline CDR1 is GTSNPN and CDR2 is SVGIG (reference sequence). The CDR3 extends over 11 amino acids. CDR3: CAWGRVETQYF. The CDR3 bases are TGTGCTTGGGGGAGGGTTGAGACCCAGTACTTC. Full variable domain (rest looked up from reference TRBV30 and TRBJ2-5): SQTIHQWPATLVQPVGSPLSLECTVEGTSNPNLYWYRQAAGRGLQLLFYSVGIGQISSEVPQNLSASRPQDRQFILSSKKLLLSDSGFYLCAWGRVETQYFGPGTRLLVL.

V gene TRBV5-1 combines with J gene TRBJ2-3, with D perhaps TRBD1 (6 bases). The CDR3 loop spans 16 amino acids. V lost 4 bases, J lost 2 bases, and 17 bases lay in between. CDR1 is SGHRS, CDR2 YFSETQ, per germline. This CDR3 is CASSPRPGTHTDTQYF. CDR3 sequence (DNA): TGCGCCAGCAGCCCGCGACCCGGGACACACACAGATACGCAGTATTTT.

In nucleotides, the CDR3 is TGTGCTAGTGGTTTGCGCCGGGCGAGCTCCTACAATGAGCAGTTCTTC. This translates into CASGLRRASSYNEQFF. The V and J genes are TRBV12-5 and TRBJ2-1; D is unclear. The germline V and J ends were trimmed by 2 bases and 0 bases, with 11 bases remaining between them. The CDR3 is made up of 16 amino acids. Germline CDR1 and CDR2: LGHNT and FRNRAP.

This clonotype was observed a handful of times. In nucleotides, the CDR3 is TGTGCCAGCACTATCCCGGGGGGCCCCCACAATGAGCAGTTCTTC. Amino acid sequence: CASTIPGGPHNEQFF. The rearrangement links TRBV2 to TRBJ2-1; possibly TRBD2 for D (7 bases). This CDR3 comprises 15 residues. V was trimmed by 7 bases and J by 5 bases, leaving 18 bases between them. Germline values: CDR1 SNHLY, CDR2 FYNNEI.

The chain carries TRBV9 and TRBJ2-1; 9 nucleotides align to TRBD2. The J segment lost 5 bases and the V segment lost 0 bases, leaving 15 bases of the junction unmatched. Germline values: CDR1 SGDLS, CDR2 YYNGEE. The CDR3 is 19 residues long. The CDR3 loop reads CASSVASTGTSQTNNEQFF. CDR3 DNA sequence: TGTGCCAGCAGCGTAGCCTCCACCGGGACTAGCCAGACGAACAATGAGCAGTTCTTC.

The CDR3 reads CASSQDYGGPRTDTQYF. The CDR3, as DNA: TGTGCCAGCAGCCAAGATTACGGGGGACCTCGCACAGATACGCAGTATTTT. The chain has TRBV4-2 and TRBJ2-3; D is perhaps TRBD2 (6 bases). Germline CDR1 reads LGHNA; CDR2 reads YNFKEQ. V lost 0 bases and J lost 1, with 14 bases in between. The CDR3 totals 17 residues.

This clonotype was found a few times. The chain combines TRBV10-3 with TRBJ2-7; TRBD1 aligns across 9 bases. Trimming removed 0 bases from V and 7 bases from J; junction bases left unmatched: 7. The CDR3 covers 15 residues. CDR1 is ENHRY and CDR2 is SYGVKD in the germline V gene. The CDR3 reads CAISESTGTGREQYF. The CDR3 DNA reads TGTGCCATCAGTGAGTCGACTGGGACAGGGCGGGAGCAGTACTTC.

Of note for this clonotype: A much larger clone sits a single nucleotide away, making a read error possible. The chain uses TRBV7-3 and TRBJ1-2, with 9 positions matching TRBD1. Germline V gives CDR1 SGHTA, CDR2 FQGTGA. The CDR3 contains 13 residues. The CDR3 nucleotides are TGTACCAGCAGCTTAGGGACAGGGTTCGGGTACACCTTC. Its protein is CTSSLGTGFGYTF.

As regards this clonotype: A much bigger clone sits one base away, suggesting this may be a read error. For the CDR3, the DNA is TGCAGCGTTGATGCTATGAGGCGGTCCTACAATGAGCAGTACTTC. This encodes CSVDAMRRSYNEQYF. The genes are TRBV29-1 and TRBJ2-1; D call uncertain. The closer fit of TRBJ2-7 to the DNA end suggests the J call may be wrong. CDR3 length: 15 residues. From germline, CDR1 is SQVTM and CDR2 ANQGSEA.

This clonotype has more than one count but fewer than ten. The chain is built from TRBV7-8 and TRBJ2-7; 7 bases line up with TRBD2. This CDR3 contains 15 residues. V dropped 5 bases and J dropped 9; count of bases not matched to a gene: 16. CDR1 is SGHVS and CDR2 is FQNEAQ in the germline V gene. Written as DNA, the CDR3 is TGTGCCAGCAGCGGGGGGGTACAGCCCGGGATGCGGCAGTACTTC. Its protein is CASSGGVQPGMRQYF. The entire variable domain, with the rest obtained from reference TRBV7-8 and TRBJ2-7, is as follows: GAGVSQSPRYKVAKRGQDVALRCDPISGHVSLFWYQQALGQGPEFLTYFQNEAQLDKSGLPSDRFFAERPEGSVSTLKIQRTQQEDSAVYLCASSGGVQPGMRQYFGPGTRLTVT.

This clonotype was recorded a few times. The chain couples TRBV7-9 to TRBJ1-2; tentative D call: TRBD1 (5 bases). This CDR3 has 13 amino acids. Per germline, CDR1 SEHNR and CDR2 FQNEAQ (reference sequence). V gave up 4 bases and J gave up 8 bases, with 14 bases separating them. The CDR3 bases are TGTGCCAGCAGCTACGGAAGGGGCGAAGGCTACACCTTC. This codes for CASSYGRGEGYTF.

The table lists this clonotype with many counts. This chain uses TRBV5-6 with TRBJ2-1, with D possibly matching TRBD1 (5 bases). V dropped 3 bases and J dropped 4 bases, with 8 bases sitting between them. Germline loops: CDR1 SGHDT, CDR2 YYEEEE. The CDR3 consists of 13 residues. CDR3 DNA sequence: TGTGCCAGCAGCTGGGGCAGATACAATGAGCAGTTCTTC. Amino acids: CASSWGRYNEQFF.

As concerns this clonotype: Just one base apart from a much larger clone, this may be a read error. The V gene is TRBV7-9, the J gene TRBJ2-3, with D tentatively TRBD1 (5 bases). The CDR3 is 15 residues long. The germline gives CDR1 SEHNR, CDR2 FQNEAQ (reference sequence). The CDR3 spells CASSLGVSHTGTQYF. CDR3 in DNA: TGTGCCAGCAGCTTAGGAGTCAGCCACACAGGTACGCAGTATTTT.

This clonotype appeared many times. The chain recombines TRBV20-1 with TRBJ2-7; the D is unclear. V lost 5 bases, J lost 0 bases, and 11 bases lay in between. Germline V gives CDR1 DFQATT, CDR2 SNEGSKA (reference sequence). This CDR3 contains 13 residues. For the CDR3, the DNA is TGCAGTGCTTACCGACCCCTCTCCTACGAGCAGTACTTC. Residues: CSAYRPLSYEQYF.

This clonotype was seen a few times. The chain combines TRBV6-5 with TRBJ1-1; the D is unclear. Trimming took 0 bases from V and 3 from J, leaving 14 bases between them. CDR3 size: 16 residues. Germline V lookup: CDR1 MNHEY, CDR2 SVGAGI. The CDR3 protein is CASSYSRPGRDTEAFF. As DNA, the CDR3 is TGTGCCAGCAGTTACTCGAGGCCCGGGAGGGACACTGAAGCTTTCTTT.

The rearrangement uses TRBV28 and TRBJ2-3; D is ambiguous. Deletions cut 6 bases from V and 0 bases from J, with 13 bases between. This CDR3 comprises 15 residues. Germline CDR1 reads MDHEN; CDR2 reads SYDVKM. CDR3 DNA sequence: TGTGCCAGCAGCCTAGACACGCCTAGCACAGATACGCAGTATTTT. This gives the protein CASSLDTPSTDTQYF.

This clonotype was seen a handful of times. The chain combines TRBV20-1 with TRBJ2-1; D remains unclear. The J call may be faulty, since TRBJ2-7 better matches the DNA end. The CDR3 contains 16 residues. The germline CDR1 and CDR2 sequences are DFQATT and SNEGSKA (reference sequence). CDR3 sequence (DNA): TGCAGTGCTAGGATAGATCGGCTAGTCTCCTACAATGAGCAGTACTTC. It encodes CSARIDRLVSYNEQYF.

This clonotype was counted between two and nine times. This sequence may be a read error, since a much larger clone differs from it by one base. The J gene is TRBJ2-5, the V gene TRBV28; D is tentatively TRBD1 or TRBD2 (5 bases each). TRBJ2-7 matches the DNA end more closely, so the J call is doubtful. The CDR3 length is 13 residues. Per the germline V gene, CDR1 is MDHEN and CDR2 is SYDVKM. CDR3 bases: TGTGCCAGCAGTTTCGGTGGGGGTTGCGAGCAGTACTTC. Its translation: CASSFGGGCEQYF.

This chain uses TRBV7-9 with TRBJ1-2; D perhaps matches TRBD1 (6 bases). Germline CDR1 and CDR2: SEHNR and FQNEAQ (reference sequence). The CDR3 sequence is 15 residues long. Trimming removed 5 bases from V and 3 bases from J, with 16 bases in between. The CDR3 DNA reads TGTGCCAGCAGCCTGGGACATTTAATGGACTATGGCTACACCTTC. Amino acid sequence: CASSLGHLMDYGYTF.